The subject of this entry is one T cell receptor (beta chain). Its antigen is undetermined. PCR used 60 Vbeta primers and 13 Jbeta primers. The method was immunoSEQ multiplex PCR; TCRdb's version includes in-frame clones alone and lacks a portion of them. The table includes roughly 150,000 clones, around 77% detected once. This sample is drawn from a study of cytomegalovirus exposure and HLA in healthy donors. Study as a whole: Across 300 to 400 genotyped donors, about 81% landed in the Caucasian-associated ancestry cluster. Study results and caveats: A later analysis by the authors found several of the most significant clusters apparently linked to common viral pathogens. Investigators reported over 150 TCR beta chains as tied to cytomegalovirus.

Trimming cost V 3 bases and J 2 bases, with 4 bases left between them. This CDR3 spans 12 amino acids. Germline V lookup: CDR1 SGHVS, CDR2 FNYEAQ. The material sequenced was PBMCs. The chain joins TRBV7-6 to TRBJ1-1; D remains ambiguous. The TCR originated in a man aged 50 to 59 in good health and CMV-seropositive. The CDR3 DNA sequence: TGTGCCAGCAGCTTCGGTAACACTGAAGCTTTCTTT. Protein: CASSFGNTEAFF.